Listed below are T cell receptor beta chains from one sample, sequenced in a study of technical replicates of blood from a handful of donors. Using immunoSEQ multiplex PCR, the repertoire was profiled, and TCRdb retains in-frame clones only, with some absent. This table has around 75,000 clones, around 90% appearing once. Material: T cells isolated from PBMCs. The receptors stem from a human donor in good health. Both conserved end residues are part of each CDR3. The D gene is left open where the match is weak. Only part of the rows carry a size: once, few, many, or a class if the clone is expanded.

d_call: NA
j_call: TRBJ1-1
clone_size: NA
cdr3_length: 12
v_call: TRBV7-9
cdr3_aa: CATTTGGTEAFF
cdr3_nt: TGTGCCACGACAACCGGGGGCACTGAAGCTTTCTTT

d_call: NA
j_call: TRBJ2-5
clone_size: NA
cdr3_length: 13
v_call: TRBV2
cdr3_aa: CASSEVIGKTQYF
cdr3_nt: TGTGCCAGCTCGGAGGTAATAGGGAAGACCCAGTACTTC

d_call: TRBD2
j_call: TRBJ2-1
clone_size: NA
cdr3_length: 15
v_call: TRBV27
cdr3_aa: CASCYSGGTYNEQFF
cdr3_nt: TGTGCCAGCTGTTATAGCGGGGGAACCTACAATGAGCAGTTCTTC

d_call: NA
j_call: TRBJ1-3
clone_size: NA
cdr3_length: 16
v_call: TRBV18
cdr3_aa: CASSPMDSPTGNTIYF
cdr3_nt: TGTGCCAGCTCACCCATGGACAGCCCGACTGGAAACACCATATATTTT

d_call: TRBD2
j_call: TRBJ2-7
clone_size: NA
cdr3_length: 14
v_call: TRBV18
cdr3_aa: CASSPGGIYYEQYF
cdr3_nt: TGTGCCAGCTCACCGGGGGGGATCTACTACGAGCAGTACTTC

d_call: NA
j_call: TRBJ2-7
clone_size: NA
cdr3_length: 14
v_call: TRBV6-6
cdr3_aa: CASSYLGDGYEQYF
cdr3_nt: TGTGCCAGCAGTTACTTAGGGGATGGCTACGAGCAGTACTTC

d_call: TRBD1
j_call: TRBJ1-2
clone_size: NA
cdr3_length: 17
v_call: TRBV5-1
cdr3_aa: CASSLVGSTGGSGGYTF
cdr3_nt: TGCGCCAGCAGCTTGGTAGGATCCACAGGGGGATCGGGAGGCTACACCTTC

d_call: TRBD2
j_call: TRBJ2-1
clone_size: once
cdr3_length: 16
v_call: TRBV7-6
cdr3_aa: CASSSAPAGTSNEQFF
cdr3_nt: TGTGCCAGCAGCTCGGCCCCAGCGGGAACCTCCAATGAGCAGTTCTTC

d_call: NA
j_call: TRBJ1-1
clone_size: NA
cdr3_length: 13
v_call: TRBV10-3
cdr3_aa: CAISERETAEAFF
cdr3_nt: TGTGCCATCAGTGAGCGGGAAACAGCTGAAGCTTTCTTT

d_call: TRBD1
j_call: TRBJ1-1
clone_size: NA
cdr3_length: 13
v_call: TRBV19
cdr3_aa: CATADREGTEAFF
cdr3_nt: TGTGCCACCGCGGACAGGGAGGGGACTGAAGCTTTCTTT

d_call: TRBD1
j_call: TRBJ1-2
clone_size: once
cdr3_length: 15
v_call: TRBV6-1
cdr3_aa: CASSEALGTDYGYTF
cdr3_nt: TGTGCCAGCAGTGAAGCTCTTGGGACAGACTATGGCTACACCTTC

d_call: NA
j_call: TRBJ2-1
clone_size: NA
cdr3_length: 15
v_call: TRBV6-1
cdr3_aa: CASFDGVGIHNEQFF
cdr3_nt: TGTGCCAGCTTTGACGGGGTTGGTATTCACAATGAGCAGTTCTTC